These 8 T cell receptor beta chains came from one sample sequenced in a study of tissue T cells after allogeneic stem cell transplantation. Using immunoSEQ multiplex PCR, the repertoire was profiled, and TCRdb retains in-frame clones only, with some absent. The sample shows around 7,300 clones, 50% of them seen only once. Stated time point: mouse harvest day 7 after allogeneic transplant. Each mouse received 10^7 T-cell-depleted marrow cells plus 10^6 splenic CD5+ T cells by tail vein. The sample consisted of gut tissue. Receptors were obtained from a female BALB/c mouse given C57BL/6 T cells with graft-versus-host disease after an allogeneic hematopoietic cell transplant.

This clone was counted between two and nine times. Gene and germline names: mouse. Sequencing ends 1 residue short of the CDR3 end; the germline J gene provides the rest. The V call is TRBV19, the J call TRBJ2-7; tentatively, D is TRBD1 (5 bases). Trimming took 0 bases from V and 6 from J, leaving 7 bases between them. Germline assignment: CDR1 FNHDT and CDR2 SITEND (reference sequence). The CDR3 is 12 amino acids. The CDR3 DNA, read in part, is TGTGCCAGCAGTATAGAAAGGGGTGAACAGTAC. Translation: CASSIERGEQY. The full CDR3 protein reads CASSIERGEQYF.

Regarding this clone: Germline and genes: mouse. The read ends 1 residue shy of where the CDR3 ends; the end is completed using the germline J gene. V and J are TRBV3 and TRBJ1-1; 12 bases agree with TRBD1. The germline V gene has CDR1 SNHLY and CDR2 FYNGKV (reference sequence). Trimming removed 5 bases from V and 4 bases from J; junction bases left unmatched: 8. This CDR3 has 16 residues. The chain's CDR3 is CASSLGQGARGTEVFF. The CDR3 DNA, read in part, is TGTGCCAGCAGCCTGGGACAGGGGGCGCGGGGCACAGAAGTCTTC. The variable domain in full, completed from reference TRBV3 and TRBJ1-1, reads GPKVLQIPSHQIIDMGQMVTLNCDPVSNHLYFYWYKQILGQQMEFLVNFYNGKVMEKSKLFKDQFSVERPDGSYFTLKIQPTALEDSAVYFCASSLGQGARGTEVFFGKGTRLTVV.

This clone was counted a few times. Gene names follow the mouse nomenclature. The read ends 1 residue shy of where the CDR3 ends; the end is completed using the germline J gene. V gene TRBV13-3 combines with J gene TRBJ1-1, with D hard to call. V dropped 5 bases and J dropped 2 bases, with 4 bases sitting between them. The CDR3 is 11 residues long. The germline gives CDR1 NNHDY, CDR2 SYVADS. CDR3 DNA (partial): TGTGCCAGCAGGGACAACACAGAAGTCTTC. Protein product: CASRDNTEVF. The entire CDR3 is CASRDNTEVFF.

Comments on this clone: The genes and germline here are from mouse. The read gets to within 1 residue of the CDR3 end, and the germline J gene fills in the rest. This chain links TRBV12-2 with TRBJ2-4; 7 bases line up with TRBD2. Trimming removed 0 bases from V and 4 bases from J; junction bases left unmatched: 0. The CDR3 runs 13 residues. Germline V gene data show CDR1 as SGHLS and CDR2 as HYDKME. The CDR3 here is CASSLWGENTLYF. Incomplete CDR3 DNA: TGTGCCAGCTCTCTCTGGGGGGAAAACACCTTGTAC.

This clone was detected a few times. Gene labels here are mouse ones. The read comes to an end 1 residue before the CDR3 does, leaving the germline J gene to fill in the end. The V and J genes are TRBV12-1 and TRBJ2-7, with D tentatively TRBD2 (6 bases). Germline values: CDR1 SGHSN, CDR2 HYEKVE. The ends were cut back, 2 bases at V and 0 bases at J, with 13 bases in the middle. The CDR3 runs to 15 residues. CDR3 bases read: TGTGCCAGCTCTCCCCGGGGGGAGAGCTCCTATGAACAGTAC. This gives the protein CASSPRGESSYEQY. The full CDR3 reads CASSPRGESSYEQYF. Based on the CDR3 plus reference TRBV12-1 and TRBJ2-7, the full variable domain is DSGVVQSPRHIIKEKGGRSVLTCIPISGHSNVVWYQQTLGKELKFLIQHYEKVERDKGFLPSRFSVQQFDDYHSEMNMSALELEDSAMYFCASSPRGESSYEQYFGPGTRLTVL.

Points on this clone: The gene names given are mouse names. Read data end 1 residue before the CDR3 end; the end is taken from the germline J gene. The chain couples TRBV31 to TRBJ2-5; D possibly matches TRBD1 or TRBD2 (6 bases each). Germline V gene data show CDR1 as GKSSPN and CDR2 as SITVG. V shed 0 bases and J shed 6 bases, with 13 bases lying between them. There are 14 residues in the CDR3. CDR3 region: CAWSLAGAGDTQYF. The CDR3 DNA, read in part, is TGTGCCTGGAGTCTAGCGGGGGCGGGGGACACCCAGTAC.

This clone has just a few counts. Gene names denote mouse genes. The observed sequence ends 1 residue before the CDR3 terminus, with the missing tail filled in from the germline J gene. J is TRBJ1-4 and V is TRBV26; D gene ambiguous. CDR1 is KGHPV and CDR2 is FQNQEV in the germline V gene (reference sequence). Trimming took off 2 bases at V and 3 bases at J, with 7 bases between the two ends. This CDR3 comprises 14 residues. CDR3 bases read: TGTGCCAGCAGTCTGCCAGGAGCCAACGAAAGATTATTT. Its translation: CASSLPGANERLF. The whole CDR3 protein reads CASSLPGANERLFF.

Of note for this clone: Mouse gene names apply. The sequence runs out 1 residue before the end of the CDR3; the remainder is reconstructed from the germline J gene. This chain joins TRBV16 and TRBJ1-1; tentative D call: TRBD1 (5 bases). V dropped 1 base and J dropped 6 bases, with 9 bases sitting between them. Germline CDR1 is SGHSA and CDR2 is FRNQAP. The CDR3 is 13 amino acids. CDR3 DNA (partial): TGTGCAAGCAGCTTAGCAGGGAGGGCAGAAGTCTTC. Encoded protein: CASSLAGRAEVF. The whole CDR3 sequence is CASSLAGRAEVFF. The variable domain in full, completed from reference TRBV16 and TRBJ1-1, reads NAGVIQTPRHKVTGKGQEATLWCEPISGHSAVFWYRQTIVQGLEFLTYFRNQAPIDDSGMPKERFSAQMPNQSHSTLKIQSTQPQDSAVYLCASSLAGRAEVFFGKGTRLTVV.